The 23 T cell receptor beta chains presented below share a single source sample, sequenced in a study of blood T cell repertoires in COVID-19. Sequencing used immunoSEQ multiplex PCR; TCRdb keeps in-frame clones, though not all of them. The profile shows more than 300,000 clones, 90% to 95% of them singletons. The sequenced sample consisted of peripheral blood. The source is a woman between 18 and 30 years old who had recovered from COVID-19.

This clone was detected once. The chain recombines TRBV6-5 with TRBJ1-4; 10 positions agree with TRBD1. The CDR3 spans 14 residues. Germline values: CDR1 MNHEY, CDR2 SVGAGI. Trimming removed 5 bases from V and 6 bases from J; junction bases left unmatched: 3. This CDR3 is CASSRTGGDEKLFF. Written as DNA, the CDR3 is TGTGCCAGCAGTAGGACAGGGGGGGATGAAAAACTGTTTTTT.

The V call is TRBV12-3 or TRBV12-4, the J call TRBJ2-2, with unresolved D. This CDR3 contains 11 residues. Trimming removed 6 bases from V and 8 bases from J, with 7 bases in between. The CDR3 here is CASSPLGELFF. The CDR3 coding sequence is TGTGCCAGCAGCCCGCTAGGGGAGCTGTTTTTT.

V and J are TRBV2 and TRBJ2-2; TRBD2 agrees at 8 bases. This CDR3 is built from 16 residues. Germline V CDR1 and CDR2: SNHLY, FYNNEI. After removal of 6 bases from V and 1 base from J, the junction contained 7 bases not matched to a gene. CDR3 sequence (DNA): TGTGCCAGCAGGGGGGCGGGGACTAGGAACACCGGGGAGCTGTTTTTT. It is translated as CASRGAGTRNTGELFF.

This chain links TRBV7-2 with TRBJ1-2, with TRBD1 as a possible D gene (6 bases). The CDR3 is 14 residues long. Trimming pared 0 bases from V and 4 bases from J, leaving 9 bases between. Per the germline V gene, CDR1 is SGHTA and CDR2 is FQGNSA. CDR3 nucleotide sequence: TGTGCCAGCAGCTTAGCAGGACAGTTCTATGGCTACACCTTC. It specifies CASSLAGQFYGYTF.

The CDR3 sequence is CASSLSTNLDTQYF. CDR3 nucleotides: TGTGCCAGCAGCCTCTCGACTAATTTAGATACGCAGTATTTT. The chain has TRBV27 and TRBJ2-3; D is perhaps TRBD2 (5 bases). Germline CDR1 and CDR2: MNHEY and SMNVEV (reference sequence). CDR3 length: 14 amino acids. Between the trimmed V and J ends, which lost 6 bases and 5 bases, there was a span of 15 bases.

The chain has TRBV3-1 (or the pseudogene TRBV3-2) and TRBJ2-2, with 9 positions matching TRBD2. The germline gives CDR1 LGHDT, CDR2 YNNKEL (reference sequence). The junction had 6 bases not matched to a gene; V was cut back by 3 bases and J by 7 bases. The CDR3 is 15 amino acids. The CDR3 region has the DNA TGTGCCAGCAGCCACGGCGGGAGGGTCGGCGGGGAGCTGTTTTTT. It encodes CASSHGGRVGGELFF.

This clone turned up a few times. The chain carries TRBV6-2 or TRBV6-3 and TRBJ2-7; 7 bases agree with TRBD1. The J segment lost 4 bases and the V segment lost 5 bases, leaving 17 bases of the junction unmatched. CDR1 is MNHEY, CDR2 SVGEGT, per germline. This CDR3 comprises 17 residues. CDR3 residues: CASSNWDSLAFRYEQYV. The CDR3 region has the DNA TGTGCCAGCAGTAACTGGGACAGCCTCGCCTTTAGATACGAGCAGTACGTC.

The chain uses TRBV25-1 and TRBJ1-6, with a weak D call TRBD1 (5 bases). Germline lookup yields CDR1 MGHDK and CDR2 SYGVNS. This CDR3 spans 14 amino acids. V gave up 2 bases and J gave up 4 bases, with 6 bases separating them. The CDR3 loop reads CASSETGYNSPLHF. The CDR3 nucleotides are TGTGCCAGCAGTGAAACAGGTTATAATTCACCCCTCCACTTT.

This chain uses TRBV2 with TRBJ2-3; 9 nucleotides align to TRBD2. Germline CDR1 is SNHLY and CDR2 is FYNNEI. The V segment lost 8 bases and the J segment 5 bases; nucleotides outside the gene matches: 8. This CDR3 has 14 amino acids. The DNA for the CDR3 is TGTGCCAGCGGCGGGAGGGCCCAGGTAGATACGCAGTATTTT. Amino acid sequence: CASGGRAQVDTQYF.

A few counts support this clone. The CDR3 here is CASSDRFTEAFF. The CDR3 region has the DNA TGTGCCAGCAGCGACAGATTCACTGAAGCTTTCTTT. V is TRBV27 and J is TRBJ1-1; possibly TRBD1 for D (5 bases). The germline V and J ends were trimmed by 6 bases and 4 bases, with 9 bases remaining between them. CDR1 is MNHEY and CDR2 is SMNVEV in the germline V gene (reference sequence). The CDR3 extends over 12 amino acids.

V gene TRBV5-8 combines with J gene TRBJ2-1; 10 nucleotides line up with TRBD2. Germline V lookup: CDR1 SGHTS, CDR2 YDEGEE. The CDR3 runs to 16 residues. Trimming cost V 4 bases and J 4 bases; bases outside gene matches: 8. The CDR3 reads CASSPETSGAYNEQFF. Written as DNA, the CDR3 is TGTGCCAGCAGCCCTGAAACTAGCGGGGCGTACAATGAGCAGTTCTTC. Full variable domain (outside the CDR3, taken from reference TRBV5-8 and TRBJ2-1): EAGVTQSPTHLIKTRGQQATLRCSPISGHTSVYWYQQALGLGLQFLLWYDEGEERNRGNFPPRFSGRQFPNYSSELNVNALELEDSALYLCASSPETSGAYNEQFFGPGTRLTVL.

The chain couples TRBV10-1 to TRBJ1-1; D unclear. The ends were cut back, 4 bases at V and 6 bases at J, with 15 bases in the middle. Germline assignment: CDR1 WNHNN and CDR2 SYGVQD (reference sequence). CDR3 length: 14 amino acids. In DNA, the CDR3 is TGCGCCAGCAGTGCTTCATCCGGGGTCGCTGAAGCTTTCTTT. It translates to CASSASSGVAEAFF.

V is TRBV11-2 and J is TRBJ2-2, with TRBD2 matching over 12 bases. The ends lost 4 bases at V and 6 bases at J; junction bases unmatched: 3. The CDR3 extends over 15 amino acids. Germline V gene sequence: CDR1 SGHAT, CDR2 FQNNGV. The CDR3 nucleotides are TGTGCCAGCAGCTGGCTAGCGGGAGGGGCCGGGGAGCTGTTTTTT. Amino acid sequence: CASSWLAGGAGELFF.

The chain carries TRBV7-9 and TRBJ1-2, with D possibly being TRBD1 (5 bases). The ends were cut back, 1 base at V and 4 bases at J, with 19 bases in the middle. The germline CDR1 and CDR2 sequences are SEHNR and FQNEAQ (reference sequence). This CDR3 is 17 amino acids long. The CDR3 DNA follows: TGTGCCAGCAGCTTAGTCCTGCGGAAGGGGTCTAGCTATGGCTACACCTTC. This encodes CASSLVLRKGSSYGYTF.

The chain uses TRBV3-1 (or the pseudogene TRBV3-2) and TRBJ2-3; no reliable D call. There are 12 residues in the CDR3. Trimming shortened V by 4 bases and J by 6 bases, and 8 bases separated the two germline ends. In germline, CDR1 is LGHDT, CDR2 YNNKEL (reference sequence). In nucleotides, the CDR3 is TGTGCCAGCAGCCTGATCAGGGATACGCAGTATTTT. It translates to CASSLIRDTQYF.

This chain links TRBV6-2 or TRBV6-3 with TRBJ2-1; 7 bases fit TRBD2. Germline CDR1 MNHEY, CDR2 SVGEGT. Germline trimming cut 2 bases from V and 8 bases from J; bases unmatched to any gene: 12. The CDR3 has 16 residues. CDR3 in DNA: TGTGCCAGCAGTTACGAGGCAGGCGGCGGGAGCTATGAGCAGTTCTTC. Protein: CASSYEAGGGSYEQFF.

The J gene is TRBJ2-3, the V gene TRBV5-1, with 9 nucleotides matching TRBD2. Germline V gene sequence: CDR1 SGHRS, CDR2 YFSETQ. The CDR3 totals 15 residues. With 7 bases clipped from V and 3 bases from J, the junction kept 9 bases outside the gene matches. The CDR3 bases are TGCGCCAGCGGCGTTAGCGGGAGTGGAACAGATACGCAGTATTTT. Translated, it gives CASGVSGSGTDTQYF.

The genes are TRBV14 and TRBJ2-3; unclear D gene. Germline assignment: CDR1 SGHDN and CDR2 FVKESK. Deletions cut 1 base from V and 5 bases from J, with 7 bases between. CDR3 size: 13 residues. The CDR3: CASSQGVQDTQYF. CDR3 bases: TGTGCCAGCAGCCAAGGCGTTCAAGATACGCAGTATTTT.

CDR3 DNA sequence: TGTGCCAGCAGCGCCCGTGGGGACTACACCGGGGAGCTGTTTTTT. Translation gives CASSARGDYTGELFF. V usage is TRBV9 and J usage is TRBJ2-2; tentatively, D is TRBD2 (6 bases). Per germline, CDR1 SGDLS and CDR2 YYNGEE. The CDR3 sequence is 15 residues long. The V gene lost 3 bases and the J gene lost 3 bases, with 12 bases spanning the gap.

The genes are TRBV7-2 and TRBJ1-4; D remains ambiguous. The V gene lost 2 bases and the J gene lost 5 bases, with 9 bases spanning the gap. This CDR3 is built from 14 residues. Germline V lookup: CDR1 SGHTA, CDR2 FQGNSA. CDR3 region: CASSLSLRNEKLFF. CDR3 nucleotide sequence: TGTGCCAGCAGCTTATCGCTGAGGAATGAAAAACTGTTTTTT. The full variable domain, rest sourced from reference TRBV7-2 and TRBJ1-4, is GAGVSQSPSNKVTEKGKDVELRCDPISGHTALYWYRQSLGQGLEFLIYFQGNSAPDKSGLPSDRFSAERTGGSVSTLTIQRTQQEDSAVYLCASSLSLRNEKLFFGSGTQLSVL.

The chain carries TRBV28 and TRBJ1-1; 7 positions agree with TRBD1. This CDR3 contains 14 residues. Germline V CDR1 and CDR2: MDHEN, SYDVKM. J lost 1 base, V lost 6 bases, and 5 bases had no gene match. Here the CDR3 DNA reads TGTGCCAGCAGACCACAGGGGTCGAACACTGAAGCTTTCTTT. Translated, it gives CASRPQGSNTEAFF.

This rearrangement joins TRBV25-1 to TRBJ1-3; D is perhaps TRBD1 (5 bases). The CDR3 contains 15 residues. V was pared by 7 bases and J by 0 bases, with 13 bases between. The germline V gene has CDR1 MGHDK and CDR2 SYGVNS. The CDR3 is CASKETGHSGNTIYF. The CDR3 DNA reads TGTGCCAGCAAGGAAACAGGACACTCTGGAAACACCATATATTTT.

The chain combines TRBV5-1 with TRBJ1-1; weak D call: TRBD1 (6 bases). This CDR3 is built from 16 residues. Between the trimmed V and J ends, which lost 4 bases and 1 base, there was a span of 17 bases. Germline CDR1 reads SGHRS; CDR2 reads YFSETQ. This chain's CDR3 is CASSRSSGVGNTEAFF. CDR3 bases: TGCGCCAGCAGCCGAAGCTCAGGGGTAGGGAACACTGAAGCTTTCTTT. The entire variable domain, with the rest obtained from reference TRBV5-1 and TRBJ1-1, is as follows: KAGVTQTPRYLIKTRGQQVTLSCSPISGHRSVSWYQQTPGQGLQFLFEYFSETQRNKGNFPGRFSGRQFSNSRSEMNVSTLELGDSALYLCASSRSSGVGNTEAFFGQGTRLTVV.